This T cell receptor beta chain was identified during a study of T cells in Graves' hyperthyroidism and ophthalmopathy. Across the study: The blood sample was taken at first diagnosis, before treatment began.

Overall study results and limits: Peripheral blood also featured most of the thyroid clonotypes expanded above 0.001.

Researchers took RNA transcripts and amplified the TCR beta CDR3 regions from them. The HTBI primer set drove a first-round RT-PCR of the TCR CDR3. From the multiplex PCR reads, TCRdb called clonotypes with MiXCR, one entry per CDR3 protein. The sample gives about 400,000 distinct CDR3 sequences, about 15% of which show up once; around 7% is in the top ten. The V end was cut by 5 bases, the J end by 0 bases, with 14 bases between. CDR3 size: 16 residues. Germline V gives CDR1 MNHEY, CDR2 SMNVEV (reference sequence). This clonotype was seen many times. The antigen is undetermined. Sequencing was carried out using blood. The chain combines TRBV27 with TRBJ2-1; D is perhaps TRBD1 (6 bases). This TCR was sampled from a woman aged 18-29 years with Graves' hyperthyroidism. The DNA of the CDR3 is TGTGCCAGCAGTCCCGGACAGCCATACTCCTACAATGAGCAGTTCTTC. This sequence encodes CASSPGQPYSYNEQFF.